The TCR beta chain under discussion was sequenced for a study of blood T cell repertoires in COVID-19. Germline trimming cut 4 bases from V and 1 base from J; bases unmatched to any gene: 5. There are 14 residues in the CDR3. The germline V gene has CDR1 SQVTM and CDR2 ANQGSEA. Clones were sequenced by immunoSEQ multiplex PCR, and TCRdb holds only the in-frame ones, with some missing. The data contain about 330,000 clones, approximately 89% of them singletons. The age range of participants was about 18 to 100 years, with residence in about two dozen US areas. Two negative PCRs, clearance, or symptom resolution were required of recovered Cohort 3 donors.

This receptor was obtained from a man aged 25 to 40 who had recovered from COVID-19. The chain combines TRBV29-1 with TRBJ2-7, with 9 bases lining up with TRBD1. Input material: PBMCs or T cells enriched from blood (not recorded which). CDR3 residues: CSVGGTGSSYEQYF. CDR3 DNA sequence: TGCAGCGTTGGCGGGACAGGGAGTTCCTACGAGCAGTACTTC.